This is a list of T cell receptor beta chains from one sample in a study of T cells in Graves' hyperthyroidism and ophthalmopathy. TCRdb called the multiplex PCR reads again in MiXCR, with one record for every CDR3 protein. The data contain some 760,000 distinct CDR3 sequences, 11% to 15% of them singletons. The source material was blood. All receptors come from a woman under 30 with Graves' hyperthyroidism. CDR3s include the opening cysteine and the closing phenylalanine or tryptophan. The size field is filled for only some rows; it gives once, few, many or a size class.

CDR3: CASRTSGNQPQHF
V: TRBV6-1
length: 13
size: few
J: TRBJ1-5

CDR3: CASRPRAEAFF
V: TRBV10-1
length: 11
size: many
J: TRBJ1-1

CDR3: CASSLGGGFRNQPQHF
V: TRBV28
length: 16
size: -
J: TRBJ1-5

CDR3: CSAESGSQYF
V: TRBV20-1
length: 10
size: many
J: TRBJ2-7

CDR3: CASSPFAGSYEQYF
V: TRBV6-1
length: 14
size: few
J: TRBJ2-7

CDR3: CSARDRWSLGQFF
V: TRBV20-1
length: 13
size: few
J: TRBJ2-1

CDR3: CASSTNPSYRDRVSYNEQFF
V: TRBV9
length: 20
size: -
J: TRBJ2-1

CDR3: CASSDAGTGNTGELFF
V: TRBV25-1
length: 16
size: few
J: TRBJ2-2

CDR3: CASSWRVIGTEAFF
V: TRBV13
length: 14
size: many
J: TRBJ1-1

CDR3: CASSEISTVAYEQYF
V: TRBV7-9
length: 15
size: many
J: TRBJ2-7

CDR3: CASSLGGDGPQHF
V: TRBV5-1
length: 13
size: -
J: TRBJ1-5

CDR3: CASREAGASTDTQYF
V: TRBV2
length: 15
size: once
J: TRBJ2-3

CDR3: CASRPLSSYEQYF
V: TRBV7-6
length: 13
size: -
J: TRBJ2-7

CDR3: CASKRRGEQYF
V: TRBV3-1
length: 11
size: -
J: TRBJ2-7

CDR3: CASRTAGQAFYEQYF
V: TRBV7-9
length: 15
size: -
J: TRBJ2-7

CDR3: CASRELMQGAREQYF
V: TRBV27
length: 15
size: -
J: TRBJ2-7

CDR3: CASSPYRASGNTIYF
V: TRBV3-1
length: 15
size: -
J: TRBJ1-3

CDR3: CASSLNPTTEAFF
V: TRBV7-3
length: 13
size: -
J: TRBJ1-1

CDR3: CSVVGLGAVTEAFF
V: TRBV29-1
length: 14
size: -
J: TRBJ1-1

CDR3: CATKSGSTDTQYF
V: TRBV15
length: 13
size: many
J: TRBJ2-3

CDR3: CATSDGTGGLYGYTF
V: TRBV24-1
length: 15
size: few
J: TRBJ1-2

CDR3: CASSNSRDAQETQYF
V: TRBV11-3
length: 15
size: many
J: TRBJ2-5

CDR3: CASSFSRDPDTQYF
V: TRBV7-8
length: 14
size: few
J: TRBJ2-3